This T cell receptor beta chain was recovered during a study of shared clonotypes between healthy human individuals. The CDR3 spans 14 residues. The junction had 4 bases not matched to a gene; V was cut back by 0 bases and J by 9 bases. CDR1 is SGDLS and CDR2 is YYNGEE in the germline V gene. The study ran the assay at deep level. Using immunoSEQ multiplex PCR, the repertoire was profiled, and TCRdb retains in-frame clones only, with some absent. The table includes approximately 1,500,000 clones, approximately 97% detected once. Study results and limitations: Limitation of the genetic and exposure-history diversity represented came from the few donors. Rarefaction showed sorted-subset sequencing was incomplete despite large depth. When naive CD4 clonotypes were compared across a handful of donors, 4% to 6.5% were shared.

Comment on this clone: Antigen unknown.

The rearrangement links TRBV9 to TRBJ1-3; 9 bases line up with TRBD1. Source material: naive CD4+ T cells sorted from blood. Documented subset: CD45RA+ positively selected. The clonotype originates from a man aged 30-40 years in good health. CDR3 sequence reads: CASSVAGTGTTIYF. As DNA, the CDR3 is TGTGCCAGCAGCGTAGCCGGGACAGGGACCACCATATATTTT.